Detailed here is one T cell receptor (beta chain). Antigen unknown. These data belong to a study of PD-1 blockade in classical Hodgkin lymphoma. Study-wide background: Intravenous nivolumab at 3 mg/kg was given to patients every 2 weeks. Findings and caveats of the study: Baseline diversity was lower in partial responders and progressors than complete responders. At baseline, newly diagnosed patients reportedly showed less TCR diversity than healthy donors. Exclusion was applied to patients who started nivolumab under 1 year after ASCT.

There was relapse after autologous stem cell transplantation in every patient, and there was variation in brentuximab vedotin exposure. Profiling relied on immunoSEQ multiplex PCR, and the TCRdb table lists in-frame clones only, not all of them. The profile shows 72,000 or so clones, 90% to 95% of them singletons. The V gene lost 4 bases and the J gene lost 1 base, with 10 bases spanning the gap. The CDR3 has 14 amino acids. The V gene's germline CDR1 is MNHNS and CDR2 SASEGT. The chain links TRBV6-1 to TRBJ1-1, with D tentatively TRBD1 (5 bases). The sequencing used peripheral blood mononuclear cells (PBMCs), collected at baseline. The TCR sequence derives from a human donor with classical Hodgkin lymphoma. The CDR3 protein is CASSVITGNTEAFF. The CDR3 DNA is TGTGCCAGCAGTGTTATAACAGGGAACACTGAAGCTTTCTTT.